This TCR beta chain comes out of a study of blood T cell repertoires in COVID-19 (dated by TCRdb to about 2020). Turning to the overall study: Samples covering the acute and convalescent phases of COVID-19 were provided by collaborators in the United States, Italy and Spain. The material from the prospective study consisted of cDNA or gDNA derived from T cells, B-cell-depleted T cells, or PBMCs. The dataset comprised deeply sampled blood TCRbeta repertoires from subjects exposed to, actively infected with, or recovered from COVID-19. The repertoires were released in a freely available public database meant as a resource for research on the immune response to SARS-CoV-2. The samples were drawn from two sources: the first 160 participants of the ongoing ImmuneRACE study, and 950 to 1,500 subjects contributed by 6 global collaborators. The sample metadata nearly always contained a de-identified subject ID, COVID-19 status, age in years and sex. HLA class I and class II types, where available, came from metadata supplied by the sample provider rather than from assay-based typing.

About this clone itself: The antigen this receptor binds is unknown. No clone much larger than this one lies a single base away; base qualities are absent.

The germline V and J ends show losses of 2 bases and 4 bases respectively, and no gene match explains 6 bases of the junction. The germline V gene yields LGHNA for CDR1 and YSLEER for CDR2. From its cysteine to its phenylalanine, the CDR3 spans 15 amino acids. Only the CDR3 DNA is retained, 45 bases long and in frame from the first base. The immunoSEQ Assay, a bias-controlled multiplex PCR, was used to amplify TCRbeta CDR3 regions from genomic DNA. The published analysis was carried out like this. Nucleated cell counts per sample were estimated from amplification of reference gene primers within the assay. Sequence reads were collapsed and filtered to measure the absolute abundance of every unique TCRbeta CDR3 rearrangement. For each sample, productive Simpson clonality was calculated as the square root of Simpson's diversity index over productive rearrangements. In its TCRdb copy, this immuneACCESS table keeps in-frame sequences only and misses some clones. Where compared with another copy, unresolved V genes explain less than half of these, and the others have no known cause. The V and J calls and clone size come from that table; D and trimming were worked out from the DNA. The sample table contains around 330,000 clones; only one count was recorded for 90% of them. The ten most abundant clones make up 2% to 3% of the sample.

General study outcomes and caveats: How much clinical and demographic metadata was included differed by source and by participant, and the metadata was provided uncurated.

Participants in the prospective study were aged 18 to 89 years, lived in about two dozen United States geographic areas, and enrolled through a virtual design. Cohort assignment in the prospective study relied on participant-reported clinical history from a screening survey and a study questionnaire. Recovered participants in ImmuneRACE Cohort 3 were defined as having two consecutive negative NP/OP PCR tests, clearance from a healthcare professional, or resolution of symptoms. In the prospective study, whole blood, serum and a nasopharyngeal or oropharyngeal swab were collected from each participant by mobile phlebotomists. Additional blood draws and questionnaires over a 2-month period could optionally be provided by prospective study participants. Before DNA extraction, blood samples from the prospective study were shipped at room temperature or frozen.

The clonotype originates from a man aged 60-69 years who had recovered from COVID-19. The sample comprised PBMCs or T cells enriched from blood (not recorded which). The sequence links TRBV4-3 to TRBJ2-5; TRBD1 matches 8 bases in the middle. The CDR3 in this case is CASSQMTGVRETQYF. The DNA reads TGCGCCAGCAGCCAAATGACAGGGGTACGAGAGACCCAGTACTTC.